This T cell receptor (beta chain) was recorded in a study of T cell responses to AZD1222 COVID-19 vaccine. The CDR3 loop spans 20 amino acids. V dropped 2 bases and J dropped 2; count of bases not matched to a gene: 18. CDR1 and CDR2 (germline): MGHRA, YSYEKL. TCRdb's copy holds only in-frame clones and misses some; the assay was immunoSEQ multiplex PCR. The data contain about 160,000 clones, approximately 92% of them singletons. The sequences come from peripheral blood, collected 28 days after the second AZD1222 dose. The sequence came from an adult who received the AZD1222 COVID-19 vaccine. The V and J genes are TRBV4-1 and TRBJ2-3, with 8 bases identical to TRBD2. The DNA of the CDR3 is TGCGCCAGCAGCCAAAAGGGCCGGCTAGCGGGTACCTCTCACACAGATACGCAGTATTTT. It encodes CASSQKGRLAGTSHTDTQYF.